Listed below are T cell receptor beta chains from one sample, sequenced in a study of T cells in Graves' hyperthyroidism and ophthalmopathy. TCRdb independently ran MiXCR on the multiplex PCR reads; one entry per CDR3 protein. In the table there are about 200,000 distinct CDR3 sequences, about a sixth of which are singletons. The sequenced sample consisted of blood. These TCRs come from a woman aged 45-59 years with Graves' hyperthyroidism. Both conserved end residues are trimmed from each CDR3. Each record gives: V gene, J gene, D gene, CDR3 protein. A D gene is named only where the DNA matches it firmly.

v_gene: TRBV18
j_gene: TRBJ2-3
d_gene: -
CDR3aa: ASSNLRGGTDTQY

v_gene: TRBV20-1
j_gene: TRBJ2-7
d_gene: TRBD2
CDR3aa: SACPSGHNSYEQY

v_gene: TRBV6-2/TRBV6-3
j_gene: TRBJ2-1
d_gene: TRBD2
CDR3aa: ASSYLSGRAGNEQF

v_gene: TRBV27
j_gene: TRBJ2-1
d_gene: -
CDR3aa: ASTRGGLSSYNEQF

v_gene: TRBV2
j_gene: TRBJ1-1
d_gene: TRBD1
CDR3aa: ASRDRGLEAF

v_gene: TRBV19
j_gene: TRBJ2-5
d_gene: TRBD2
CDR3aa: ASSIIAGLSDQY

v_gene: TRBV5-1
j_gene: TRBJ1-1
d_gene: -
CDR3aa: ASSLGVNTEAF

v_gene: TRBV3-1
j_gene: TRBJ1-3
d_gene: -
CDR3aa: ASSQGEGTGNTIY

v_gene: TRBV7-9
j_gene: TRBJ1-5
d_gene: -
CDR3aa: ASSLQFGTLSNQPQH

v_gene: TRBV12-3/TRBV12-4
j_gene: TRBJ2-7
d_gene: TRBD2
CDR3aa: ASSSGLDFSEQY

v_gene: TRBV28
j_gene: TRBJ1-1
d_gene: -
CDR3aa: ASVLSGTEAF

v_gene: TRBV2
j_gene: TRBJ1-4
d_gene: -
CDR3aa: ASSGREHEKLF

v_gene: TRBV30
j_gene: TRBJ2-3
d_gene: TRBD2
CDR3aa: AWSVPASGHTDTQY

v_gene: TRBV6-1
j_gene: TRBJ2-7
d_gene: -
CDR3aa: ASSDRAGSYEQY

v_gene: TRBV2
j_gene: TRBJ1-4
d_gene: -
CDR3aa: ASSRVATNEKLF

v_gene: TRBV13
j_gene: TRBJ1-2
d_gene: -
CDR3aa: ASSTRMRGDYGYT

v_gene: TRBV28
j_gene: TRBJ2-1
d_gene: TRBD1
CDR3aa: ASTQQGAGDEQF

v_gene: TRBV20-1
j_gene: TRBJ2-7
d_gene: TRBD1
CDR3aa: SARDINRGPPSYEQY

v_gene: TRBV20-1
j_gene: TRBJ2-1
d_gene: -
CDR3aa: SARESISYNEQF

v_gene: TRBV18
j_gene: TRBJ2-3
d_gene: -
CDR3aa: ASSPSSTDTQY

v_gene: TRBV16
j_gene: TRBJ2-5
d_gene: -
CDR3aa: ASSPAGSGQTQY

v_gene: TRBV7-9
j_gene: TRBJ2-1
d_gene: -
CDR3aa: ASSLAQGYLGEQF